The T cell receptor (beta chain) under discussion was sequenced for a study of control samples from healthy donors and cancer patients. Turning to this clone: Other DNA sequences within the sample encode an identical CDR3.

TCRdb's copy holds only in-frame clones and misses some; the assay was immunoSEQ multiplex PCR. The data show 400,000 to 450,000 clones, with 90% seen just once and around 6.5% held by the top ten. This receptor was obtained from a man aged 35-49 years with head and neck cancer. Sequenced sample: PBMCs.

Here the CDR3 reads CASSLEPTGELFF. CDR3 nucleotide sequence: TGTGCCAGCAGCTTAGAACCCACCGGGGAGCTGTTTTTT. This rearrangement joins TRBV5-4 to TRBJ2-2; D is uncertain. The CDR3 is made up of 13 amino acids. Germline lookup yields CDR1 SGHNT and CDR2 YYREEE (reference sequence). Between the trimmed V and J ends, which lost 2 bases and 4 bases, there was a span of 6 bases.